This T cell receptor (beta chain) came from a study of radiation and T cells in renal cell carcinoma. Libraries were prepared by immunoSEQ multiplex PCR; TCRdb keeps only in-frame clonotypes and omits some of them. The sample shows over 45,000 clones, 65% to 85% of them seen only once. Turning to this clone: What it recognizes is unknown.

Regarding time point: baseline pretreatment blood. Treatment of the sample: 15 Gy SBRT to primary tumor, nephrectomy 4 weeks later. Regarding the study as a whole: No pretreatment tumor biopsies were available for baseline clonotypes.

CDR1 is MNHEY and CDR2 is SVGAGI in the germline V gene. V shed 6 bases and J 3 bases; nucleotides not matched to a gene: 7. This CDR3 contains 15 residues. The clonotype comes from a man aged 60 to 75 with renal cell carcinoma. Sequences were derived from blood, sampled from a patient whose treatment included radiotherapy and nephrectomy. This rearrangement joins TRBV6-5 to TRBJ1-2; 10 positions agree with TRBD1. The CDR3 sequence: CASSPPGTGDYGYTF. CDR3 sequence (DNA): TGTGCCAGCAGCCCGCCGGGGACAGGGGACTATGGCTACACCTTC.